Below, one T cell receptor (beta chain) is given with its context. This specimen belongs to a study of blood T cell repertoires in COVID-19. Overall study: COVID-19 samples from acute and convalescent phases originated in the United States, Italy and Spain.

Trimming took off 3 bases at V and 6 bases at J, with 15 bases between the two ends. Germline-derived CDR1 and CDR2 are SQVTM and ANQGSEA. The CDR3 is 13 amino acids. Participants had their cohort set by participant-reported clinical history. Two negative PCRs, clearance, or symptom resolution had been documented for recovered Cohort 3 donors. Per the study methods: The authors estimated nucleated cell counts from reference gene primer amplification. TCRdb's table, derived via immunoSEQ multiplex PCR, lists solely in-frame clones and lacks some. The DNA gave D and trimming, while V, J and clone size come from that table. Of roughly 200,000 clones listed, about 82% are singletons.

Sequencing was carried out using PBMCs or T cells enriched from blood (not recorded which). The rearrangement uses TRBV29-1 and TRBJ2-7; possibly TRBD2 for D (5 bases). The clonotype was recovered from a woman younger than 45 who had recovered from COVID-19. The CDR3 here is CSVDLVVSGEQYF. In DNA form, the CDR3 reads TGCAGCGTTGATCTAGTGGTAAGCGGCGAGCAGTACTTC.